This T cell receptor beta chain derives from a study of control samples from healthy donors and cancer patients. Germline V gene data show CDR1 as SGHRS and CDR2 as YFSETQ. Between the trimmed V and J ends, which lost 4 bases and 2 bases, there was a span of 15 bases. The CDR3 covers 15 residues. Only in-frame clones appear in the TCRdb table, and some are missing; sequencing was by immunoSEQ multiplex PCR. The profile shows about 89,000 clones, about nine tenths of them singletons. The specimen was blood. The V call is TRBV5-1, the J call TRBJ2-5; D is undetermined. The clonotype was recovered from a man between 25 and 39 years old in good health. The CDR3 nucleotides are TGCGCCAGCAGCCCCTTGGTAGCTGGTCAAGAGACCCAGTACTTC. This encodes CASSPLVAGQETQYF. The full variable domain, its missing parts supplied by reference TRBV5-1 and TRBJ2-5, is KAGVTQTPRYLIKTRGQQVTLSCSPISGHRSVSWYQQTPGQGLQFLFEYFSETQRNKGNFPGRFSGRQFSNSRSEMNVSTLELGDSALYLCASSPLVAGQETQYFGPGTRLLVL.